Listed here are 10 T cell receptor beta chains from one sample, sequenced in a study of graft-versus-host responses after intestinal transplantation. TCRdb's table, derived via immunoSEQ multiplex PCR, lists solely in-frame clones and lacks some. The repertoire holds about 47,000 clones, 85% to 95% seen once, with around 1.5% in the top ten. The source was PBMCs, collected 330 to 350 days after intestinal transplant. The receptors were gathered from a human patient who received an intestinal transplant, so some T cells may come from the graft donor.

This clone was counted a single time. The V call is TRBV29-1, the J call TRBJ1-1; weak D call: TRBD1 (5 bases). Germline V gene lookup returns CDR1 SQVTM and CDR2 ANQGSEA. This CDR3 has 15 residues. The CDR3 DNA reads as TGCAGGGCGGACCTTAGACAGCCTTTGAACACTGAAGCTTTCTTT. This translates into CRADLRQPLNTEAFF.

The rearrangement links TRBV15 to TRBJ1-2; 7 nucleotides line up with TRBD1. Per germline, CDR1 LNHNV and CDR2 YYDKDF (reference sequence). The CDR3 has 15 residues. The J segment lost 4 bases and the V segment lost 0 bases, leaving 5 bases of the junction unmatched. The CDR3, as DNA: TGTGCCACCAGCAGAGATCTCGACAGGGTCTATGGCTACACCTTC. Translated, it gives CATSRDLDRVYGYTF.

The chain links TRBV28 to TRBJ1-2, with 8 bases identical to TRBD1. V lost 5 bases and J lost 6; bases outside the gene matches: 8. This CDR3 region has 14 residues. Per the germline V gene, CDR1 is MDHEN and CDR2 is SYDVKM. The CDR3 region has the DNA TGTGCCAGCAGTCCACCAACAGGGGGGCATGGCTACACCTTC. It specifies CASSPPTGGHGYTF.

The V call is TRBV7-6, the J call TRBJ2-5; D remains unclear. V was clipped by 2 bases and J by 5 bases, with 12 bases between them. Germline assignment: CDR1 SGHVS and CDR2 FNYEAQ. This CDR3 region has 14 residues. The chain's CDR3 is CASSLSVVVETQYF. The CDR3, as DNA: TGTGCCAGCAGCTTATCTGTGGTAGTGGAGACCCAGTACTTC.

The rearrangement links TRBV10-2 to TRBJ2-3, with D unclear. V dropped 3 bases and J dropped 6 bases, with 4 bases sitting between them. CDR3 size: 11 residues. Germline loops: CDR1 WSHSY, CDR2 SAAADI. The chain's CDR3 is CASSEEDTQYF. CDR3 DNA sequence: TGCGCCAGCAGTGAAGAGGATACGCAGTATTTT.

The CDR3 DNA reads TGTGCCAGCAGTTTATGGGGCGGAACCATGAACACTGAAGCTTTCTTT. Protein sequence: CASSLWGGTMNTEAFF. This sequence joins TRBV27 and TRBJ1-1; D might be TRBD1 (5 bases). The CDR3 sequence is 16 residues long. Trimming shortened V by 1 base and J by 0 bases, and 12 bases separated the two germline ends. In germline, CDR1 is MNHEY, CDR2 SMNVEV (reference sequence).

The chain couples TRBV7-3 to TRBJ2-7; TRBD1 is a possible D gene (7 bases). Germline V CDR1 and CDR2: SGHTA, FQGTGA. Deletions cut 0 bases from V and 3 bases from J, with 12 bases between. The CDR3 has 15 residues. DNA of the CDR3: TGTGCCAGCAGCTTAACGCCAGGGGGAGGCTACGAGCAGTACTTC. Translated, it gives CASSLTPGGGYEQYF.

The chain is built from TRBV27 and TRBJ1-1; 10 bases match TRBD1. Germline CDR1 reads MNHEY; CDR2 reads SMNVEV (reference sequence). CDR3 length: 15 amino acids. Trimming cost V 3 bases and J 9 bases; bases outside gene matches: 10. The CDR3 reads CASSLRSGTGAQAFF. CDR3 coding DNA: TGTGCCAGCAGTTTGCGATCCGGGACAGGGGCCCAAGCTTTCTTT.

In this sample, this clone turned up once. The J gene is TRBJ1-2, the V gene TRBV7-6; possibly TRBD1 for D (6 bases). CDR1 is SGHVS, CDR2 FNYEAQ, per germline. This CDR3 spans 16 amino acids. Between the trimmed V and J ends, which lost 2 bases and 7 bases, there was a span of 20 bases. The CDR3 DNA reads as TGTGCCAGCAGCTTACTCGTCGAGGGACACTCTTTTGGCTACACCTTC. Protein product: CASSLLVEGHSFGYTF.

DNA of the CDR3: TGCGCCAGCAGCCAACCAGGGAACACCGGGGAGCTGTTTTTT. Encoded protein: CASSQPGNTGELFF. The chain carries TRBV4-1 and TRBJ2-2, with unresolved D. There are 14 residues in the CDR3. The V and J ends lost 2 bases and 1 base respectively, with 5 bases between them. The germline gives CDR1 MGHRA, CDR2 YSYEKL.